Listed below are T cell receptor beta chains from one sample, sequenced in a study of cytomegalovirus exposure and HLA in healthy donors. Data came from immunoSEQ multiplex PCR; TCRdb stores just in-frame clones and leaves some out. The table has just over 150,000 clones, approximately 80% seen once; the top ten hold more than 1.5%. The sample consisted of PBMCs. The receptor set was obtained from a young man in good health and CMV-seronegative. CDR3s include the opening cysteine and the closing phenylalanine or tryptophan. D genes are given only for firm matches. Size is omitted from some rows. Given values are once, few, many or a class for expanded clones.

>NA|TRBJ1-1|NA|TRBV7-3
TGTGCCAGCAGCTCTCAAGTCGGGGGCACTGAAGCTTTCTTT
CASSSQVGGTEAFF
>NA|TRBJ2-3|TRBD2|TRBV7-8
TGTGCCAGCAGCTACGTAACTAGCGGGAGGGGAGATACGCAGTATTTT
CASSYVTSGRGDTQYF
>NA|TRBJ2-5|NA|TRBV5-6
TGTGCCAGCACTACAGGGTTGGGGAGCGAGACCCAGTACTTC
CASTTGLGSETQYF
>NA|TRBJ2-3|TRBD1|TRBV28
TGTGCCAGCAGTGGAAACAGGGGCCTCGCTTCAGATACGCAGTATTTT
CASSGNRGLASDTQYF
>NA|TRBJ1-5|NA|TRBV28
TGTGCCAGCAGTTTTCCGTTTCGCGGGAAGGATCAGCCCCAGCATTTT
CASSFPFRGKDQPQHF
>NA|TRBJ2-2|TRBD1|TRBV18
TGTGCCAGCTCACCAGGACAGGGGGCGACCGGGGAGCTGTTTTTT
CASSPGQGATGELFF
>NA|TRBJ2-7|NA|TRBV27
TGTGCCAGCAGTTTATCGACGACAGGCTTTACCTACGAGCAGTACTTC
CASSLSTTGFTYEQYF
>NA|TRBJ1-1|NA|TRBV28
TGTGCCAGCCAATCCCCGGCAGGGAACACTGAAGCTTTCTTT
CASQSPAGNTEAFF
>once|TRBJ2-3|TRBD1|TRBV9
TGTGCCAGCAGCGTAGGTGGGACAGGGGGCCGCACAGATACGCAGTATTTT
CASSVGGTGGRTDTQYF
>NA|TRBJ2-1|NA|TRBV29-1
TGCAGCGACGGTCTCTACAATGAGCAGTTCTTC
CSDGLYNEQFF
>NA|TRBJ2-5|NA|TRBV7-9
TGTGCCAGCAGCTTTTGGGGGGAAGAGACCCAGTACTTC
CASSFWGEETQYF
>once|TRBJ2-7|NA|TRBV28
TGTGCCAGCAGTCCCAGGGGAATCTACGAGCAGTACTTC
CASSPRGIYEQYF
>NA|TRBJ2-5|NA|TRBV4-1
TGCGCCAGCAGCCAAGATCGTACGGGGAAAGAGACCCAGTACTTC
CASSQDRTGKETQYF
>NA|TRBJ1-1|NA|TRBV7-9
TGTGCCAGCATCCTGGAGGGAAGTACTGAAGCTTTCTTT
CASILEGSTEAFF
>NA|TRBJ1-1|NA|TRBV7-9
TGTGCCAGCATCGTGAAGGGGACAAACACTGAAGCTTTCTTT
CASIVKGTNTEAFF
>NA|TRBJ1-1|NA|TRBV5-1
TGCGCCAGCGCGGGGGTGAACACTGAAGCTTTCTTT
CASAGVNTEAFF
>NA|TRBJ2-4|TRBD2|TRBV12-5
TGTGCTAGTGGATCTAGCGGGGCTGACATTCAGTACTTC
CASGSSGADIQYF